Below are 18 T cell receptor beta chains sequenced from a single sample in a study of monozygotic twins with inflammatory bowel disease. TCRdb reprocessed the 5' RACE reads, keeping one entry per CDR3 protein, no DNA. In all, the sample yields around 150,000 distinct CDR3 sequences. The sequenced sample was blood. All receptors derive from a human donor with ulcerative colitis or Crohn's disease, or a healthy co-twin of an affected twin (not recorded which).

CDR3 protein: CAISDPLPKGEAFF. This chain joins TRBV10-3 and TRBJ1-1; no DNA is available, so the TRBD1 call from TCRdb remains unchecked. The CDR3 extends over 14 amino acids. Germline assignment: CDR1 ENHRY and CDR2 SYGVKD.

The rearrangement uses TRBV5-1 and TRBJ2-1; TCRdb's D call of TRBD2 is untestable without DNA. CDR1 and CDR2 (germline): SGHRS, YFSETQ. The CDR3 has 15 amino acids. The CDR3 loop is CASSLAGLASDEQFF.

J is TRBJ2-7 and V is TRBV20-1; TCRdb calls TRBD1, which cannot be checked without DNA. The CDR3 runs to 14 residues. Germline values: CDR1 DFQATT, CDR2 SNEGSKA (reference sequence). CDR3 region: CSARSSPVVTEQYF.

Here the CDR3 reads CSARDFGGYEQYF. This chain uses TRBV20-1 with TRBJ2-7; TCRdb's D call, TRBD2, is unchecked because there is no DNA. CDR3 length: 13 amino acids. CDR1 is DFQATT and CDR2 is SNEGSKA in the germline V gene (reference sequence).

The CDR3 region is CASSPRTSGGVSISYEQYF. V usage is TRBV11-1 and J usage is TRBJ2-7; lacking DNA, the TRBD2 call made by TCRdb goes unchecked. Germline loops: CDR1 SGHAT, CDR2 FQDESV (reference sequence). The length of the CDR3 is 19 residues.

This CDR3 is CASSLTGGETQYF. This rearrangement joins TRBV7-7 to TRBJ2-5; the TCRdb call, TRBD1, lacks DNA for checking. The CDR3 covers 13 residues. Germline V gives CDR1 SSHAT, CDR2 FNYEAQ (reference sequence).

This chain links TRBV28 with TRBJ2-7; checking the TCRdb D call of TRBD1 is not possible without DNA. The length of the CDR3 is 13 residues. Germline lookup yields CDR1 MDHEN and CDR2 SYDVKM. The chain's CDR3 is CASSLSPGVEQYF.

The rearrangement joins TRBV20-1 to TRBJ1-4; as DNA is missing, the TRBD1 call by TCRdb cannot be tested. Germline lookup yields CDR1 DFQATT and CDR2 SNEGSKA (reference sequence). The CDR3 loop spans 13 amino acids. CDR3 amino acids: CSAGDRVWEKLFF.

The V gene is TRBV28, the J gene TRBJ1-1; without DNA, the TCRdb call of TRBD1 cannot be checked. The CDR3 runs 13 residues. Germline lookup yields CDR1 MDHEN and CDR2 SYDVKM. The CDR3 protein is CASTPRAGTEAFF.

The rearrangement uses TRBV7-9 and TRBJ2-1; the D call of TRBD2 rests on TCRdb alone, since no DNA is present to check it. This CDR3 has 15 amino acids. Germline V gives CDR1 SEHNR, CDR2 FQNEAQ (reference sequence). Here the CDR3 reads CASSFSSGSYNEQFF.

The chain is built from TRBV4-3 and TRBJ2-1; TCRdb designates TRBD2, a call that cannot be tested without DNA. CDR1 and CDR2 (germline): LGHNA, YSLEER. The CDR3 has 17 amino acids. The CDR3 sequence: CASSQASGAGVSNEQFF.

V is TRBV20-1 and J is TRBJ2-3; without DNA, the TCRdb call of TRBD1 cannot be checked. The germline V gene has CDR1 DFQATT and CDR2 SNEGSKA (reference sequence). The CDR3 totals 14 residues. CDR3: CSASRGLKEDTQYF.

The chain is built from TRBV28 and TRBJ2-3; TCRdb proposes TRBD2, but this gene call is untestable without DNA. The CDR3 loop spans 17 amino acids. CDR1 and CDR2 from the germline V gene are MDHEN and SYDVKM. CDR3 sequence: CASSLWSGGAITDTQYF.

This chain connects TRBV3-1 to TRBJ1-2; absent DNA, TCRdb's TRBD1 call cannot be checked. This CDR3 has 13 residues. CDR1 and CDR2 from the germline V gene are LGHDT and YNNKEL (reference sequence). CDR3 sequence: CASSLDRDNGYTF.

V is TRBV29-1 and J is TRBJ2-5; TCRdb's D call of TRBD1 is untestable without DNA. Germline V gene data show CDR1 as SQVTM and CDR2 as ANQGSEA. The CDR3 is made up of 14 amino acids. CDR3 amino acids: CSVESAEGRGTQYF.

This chain uses TRBV12-3 or TRBV12-4 with TRBJ2-7. There are 13 residues in the CDR3. The chain's CDR3 is CASSTSGYYEQYF.

The chain links TRBV7-8 to TRBJ1-1; TCRdb's D call of TRBD1 is untestable without DNA. Germline V gene data show CDR1 as SGHVS and CDR2 as FQNEAQ. The CDR3 covers 11 residues. CDR3 loop: CASTPLGRAFF.

This chain joins TRBV7-3 and TRBJ2-1; the TRBD1 assignment by TCRdb is unverifiable without DNA. Per the germline V gene, CDR1 is SGHTA and CDR2 is FQGTGA. This CDR3 comprises 14 residues. The CDR3 region is CASSLSRDQGEQFF. The full variable domain, its missing parts supplied by reference TRBV7-3 and TRBJ2-1, is GAGVSQTPSNKVTEKGKYVELRCDPISGHTALYWYRQSLGQGPEFLIYFQGTGAADDSGLPNDRFFAVRPEGSVSTLKIQRTERGDSAVYLCASSLSRDQGEQFFGPGTRLTVL.